This T cell receptor (beta chain) appears in the sequencing data of a study of cytomegalovirus exposure and HLA in healthy donors. Whole-study context: An early data release held around 80 million unique TCRs from HLA-typed donors. Study results and caveats: Per published reports, the classifier diagnosed cytomegalovirus status with high specificity and sensitivity.

Researchers ran the PCR with 60 Vbeta and 13 Jbeta primers. This table comes from immunoSEQ multiplex PCR, and its TCRdb copy is limited to in-frame clones, with some not included. Among about 210,000 clones listed, over 75% were seen once. As concerns this clone: No antigen is known for it.

Germline assignment: CDR1 SGHTA and CDR2 FQGNSA. Trimming shortened V by 6 bases and J by 0 bases, and 12 bases separated the two germline ends. The length of the CDR3 is 15 residues. The V call is TRBV7-2, the J call TRBJ1-5, with D tentatively TRBD1 (5 bases). This receptor was taken from a woman in her fifties or sixties in good health and CMV-seropositive. Specimen: PBMCs. CDR3: CASSPLRDSNQPQHF. The CDR3 bases are TGTGCCAGCAGTCCCCTCAGGGATAGCAATCAGCCCCAGCATTTT.